This T cell receptor beta chain comes out of a study of T cell responses to AZD1222 COVID-19 vaccine. Sequenced by immunoSEQ multiplex PCR; TCRdb stores in-frame clones only, minus some. The repertoire holds some 140,000 clones, with roughly nine tenths as singletons. CDR3 size: 13 residues. V lost 6 bases and J 2 bases, leaving 13 bases between the germline ends. The germline CDR1 and CDR2 sequences are SQVTM and ANQGSEA. The sample in question was peripheral blood, obtained on day 0 of AZD1222 vaccination. This sequence was found in an adult in good health. V and J are TRBV29-1 and TRBJ2-5; weak D call: TRBD1 (6 bases). The CDR3 bases are TGCAGCGTAGTTCACAGGGAACAAGAGACCCAGTACTTC. This sequence encodes CSVVHREQETQYF. Full variable domain (outside the CDR3, taken from reference TRBV29-1 and TRBJ2-5): SAVISQKPSRDICQRGTSLTIQCQVDSQVTMMFWYRQQPGQSLTLIATANQGSEATYESGFVIDKFPISRPNLTFSTLTVSNMSPEDSSIYLCSVVHREQETQYFGPGTRLLVL.